This record covers a single T cell receptor (beta chain). Assay used: immunoSEQ multiplex PCR; TCRdb lists only in-frame clones, some missing. The table has 40,000 to 50,000 clones, 84% seen once. The CDR3 loop spans 15 amino acids. The germline V and J ends were trimmed by 5 bases and 8 bases, with 18 bases remaining between them. Germline-derived CDR1 and CDR2 are SEHNR and FQNEAQ (reference sequence). The data were taken from a study of STAT5B mutations in CD4+ large granular lymphocyte leukemia. The specimen was CD4+ T cells from blood buffy coats. This TCR was sampled from a human donor in good health. The chain has TRBV7-9 and TRBJ1-4; D remains ambiguous. CDR3: CASSTPVGLWEKLFF. In nucleotides, the CDR3 is TGTGCCAGCAGCACGCCGGTAGGGTTATGGGAAAAACTGTTTTTT.